This T cell receptor (beta chain) was obtained from a study of beta chain features in type 1 diabetes. In the study overall: Across every sample, 107,917,701 sorted cells were examined in total.

CD4+ naive, central memory, regulatory and stem cell-like memory subsets were isolated by sorting on CD45RO/CCR7/CD25/CD127/CD95/CD27. Expressed TCRB transcripts were sequenced, since all the RNA that had been isolated was reverse transcribed. The table came from immunoSEQ multiplex PCR; TCRdb's copy has only in-frame clones and leaves some out. This sample has about 45,000 clones, with over 60% found just once. Regarding this clone: Its antigen is currently unknown.

General study points: Significant though moderate, a shortening of TCRB CDR3s appeared in all four CD4+ subsets of Type 1 diabetes patients.

The sample taken for sequencing was Tregs from blood. This receptor was taken from a woman younger than 35 with type 1 diabetes.

The CDR3 region has the DNA TGCGCCAGCAGCCAAGGGGCGTATGGCAATCAGCCCCAGCATTTT. Protein product: CASSQGAYGNQPQHF. The chain uses TRBV4-3 and TRBJ1-5; D not certain. The CDR3 is 15 residues long. The germline V gene has CDR1 LGHNA and CDR2 YSLEER. The V and J ends lost 1 base and 2 bases respectively, with 9 bases between them.